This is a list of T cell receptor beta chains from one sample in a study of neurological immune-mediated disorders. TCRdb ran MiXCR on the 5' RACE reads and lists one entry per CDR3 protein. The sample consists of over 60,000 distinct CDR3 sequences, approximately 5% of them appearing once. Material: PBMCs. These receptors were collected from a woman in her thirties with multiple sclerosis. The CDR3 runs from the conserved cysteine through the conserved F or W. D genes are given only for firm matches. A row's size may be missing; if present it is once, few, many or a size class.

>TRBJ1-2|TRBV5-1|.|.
CASSLEGLGYTF
TGCGCCAGCAGCTTAGAGGGCCTAGGCTACACCTTC
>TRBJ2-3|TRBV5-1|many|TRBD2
CASSLGLAVTDTQYF
TGCGCCAGCAGCTTGGGACTAGCGGTCACCGATACGCAGTATTTT
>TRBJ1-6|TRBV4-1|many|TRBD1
CASSLIWDRGNSPLHF
TGCGCCAGCAGCCTCATATGGGACAGGGGCAATTCACCCCTCCACTTT
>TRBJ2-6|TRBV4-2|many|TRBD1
CASSQQDRGRSGANVLTF
TGTGCCAGCAGCCAACAGGACAGGGGGCGATCTGGGGCCAACGTCCTGACTTTC
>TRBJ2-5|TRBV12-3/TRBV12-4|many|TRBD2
CASRIGGAETQYF
TGTGCCAGCCGAATCGGGGGGGCGGAGACCCAGTACTTC
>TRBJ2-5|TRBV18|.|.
CASSPQWGEETQYF
TGTGCCAGCTCACCCCAGTGGGGGGAAGAGACCCAGTACTTC
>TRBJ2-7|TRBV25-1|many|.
CASSDDRLTYEQYF
TGTGCCAGCAGCGATGACAGGTTAACATACGAGCAGTACTTC
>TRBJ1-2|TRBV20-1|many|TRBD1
CSAGPDRARGYTF
TGCAGTGCGGGACCCGACAGGGCGCGTGGCTACACCTTC
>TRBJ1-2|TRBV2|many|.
CASSEMSVGYTF
TGTGCCAGCAGTGAGATGAGTGTTGGCTACACCTTC
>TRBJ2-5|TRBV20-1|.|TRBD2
CSALGGECRETQYF
TGCAGTGCTCTGGGGGGGGAGTGTAGGGAGACCCAGTACTTC
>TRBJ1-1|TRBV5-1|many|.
CASSRTMNTEAFF
TGCGCCAGCAGCCGAACGATGAACACTGAAGCTTTCTTT
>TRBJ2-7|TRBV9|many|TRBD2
CASSVEAGVSYEQYF
TGTGCCAGCAGCGTAGAAGCGGGAGTCTCCTACGAGCAGTACTTC
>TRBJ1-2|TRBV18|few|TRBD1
CASSPGGQGSGYTF
TGTGCCAGCTCACCTGGAGGACAGGGGAGTGGCTACACCTTC
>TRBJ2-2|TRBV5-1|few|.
CASSLDLNTGELFF
TGCGCCAGCAGCTTGGATCTCAACACCGGGGAGCTGTTTTTT
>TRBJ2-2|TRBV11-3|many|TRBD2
CASSWTSGAGELFF
TGTGCCAGCAGCTGGACTAGCGGTGCCGGGGAGCTGTTTTTT
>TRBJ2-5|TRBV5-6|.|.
CASAGSLETQYF
TGTGCCAGCGCAGGGTCTCTCGAGACCCAGTACTTC
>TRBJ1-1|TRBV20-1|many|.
CSASDRLNTEAFF
TGCAGTGCTAGTGACAGATTGAACACTGAAGCTTTCTTT
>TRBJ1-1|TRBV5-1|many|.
CASTRSGASNTEAFF
TGCGCCAGCACCCGGAGCGGGGCTTCGAACACTGAAGCTTTCTTT
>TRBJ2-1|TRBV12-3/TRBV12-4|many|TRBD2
CASLAGVGNEQFF
TGTGCCAGTCTAGCGGGAGTGGGTAATGAGCAGTTCTTC
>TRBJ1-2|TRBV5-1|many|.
CASSLGSGDYGYTF
TGCGCCAGCAGCTTGGGCTCGGGAGACTATGGCTACACCTTC
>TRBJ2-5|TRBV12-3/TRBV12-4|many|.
CASRGLGQTQETQYF
TGTGCCAGTAGGGGATTGGGACAAACCCAAGAGACCCAGTACTTC
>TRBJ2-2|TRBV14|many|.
CASSQGVGMLAPGELFF
TGTGCCAGCAGCCAAGGAGTGGGGATGCTAGCCCCCGGGGAGCTGTTTTTT
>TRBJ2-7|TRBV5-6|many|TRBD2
CASSLAGGPYEQYF
TGTGCCAGCAGCTTGGCGGGGGGACCCTACGAGCAGTACTTC
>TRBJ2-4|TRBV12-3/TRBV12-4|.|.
CASSLALQAGVAKKIQYF
TGTGCCAGCAGTTTAGCGCTACAGGCAGGAGTAGCCAAAAAAATTCAGTACTTC
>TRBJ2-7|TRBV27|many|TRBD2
CASTSGSYEQYF
TGTGCCAGCACTAGCGGGAGCTACGAGCAGTACTTC
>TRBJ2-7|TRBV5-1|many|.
CASSNYYEQYF
TGCGCCAGCAGCAACTACTACGAGCAGTACTTC
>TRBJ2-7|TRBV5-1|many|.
CASSLEPASFYEQYF
TGCGCCAGCAGCTTGGAACCGGCAAGCTTCTACGAGCAGTACTTC
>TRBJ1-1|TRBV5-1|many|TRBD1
CASSLGTGGSEAFF
TGCGCCAGCAGCTTGGGGACAGGGGGCTCTGAAGCTTTCTTT
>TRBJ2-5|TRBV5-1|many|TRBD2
CASSLAPSGRQETQYF
TGCGCCAGCAGCTTGGCGCCTAGCGGACGTCAAGAGACCCAGTACTTC
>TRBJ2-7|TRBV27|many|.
CASSSSVGSYEQYF
TGTGCCAGCAGTTCGTCGGTGGGCTCCTACGAGCAGTACTTC
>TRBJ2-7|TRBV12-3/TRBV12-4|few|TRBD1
CASSSNRGGEQYF
TGTGCCAGCAGTTCAAACAGGGGTGGCGAGCAGTACTTC
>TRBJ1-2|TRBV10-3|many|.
CASRSGGGGGGYTF
TGTGCCTCCCGGTCCGGGGGGGGAGGAGGAGGCTACACCTTC
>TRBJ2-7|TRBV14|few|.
CASSQLGQTYEQYF
TGTGCCAGCAGCCAATTAGGACAGACCTACGAGCAGTACTTC
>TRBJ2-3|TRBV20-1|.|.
CSAQTGGDTDTQYF
TGCAGTGCCCAAACAGGGGGGGACACAGATACGCAGTATTTT
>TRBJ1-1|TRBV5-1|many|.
CASGRGVDTEAFF
TGCGCCAGCGGACGCGGGGTGGACACTGAAGCTTTCTTT
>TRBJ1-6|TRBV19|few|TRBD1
CASSIGGTGISPLHF
TGTGCCAGTAGTATTGGCGGGACAGGGATTTCACCCCTCCACTTT
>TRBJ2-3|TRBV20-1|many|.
CSARPPMGLVTDTQYF
TGCAGTGCTAGACCTCCCATGGGGCTAGTTACAGATACGCAGTATTTT
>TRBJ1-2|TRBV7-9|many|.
CASSLHRVDYGYTF
TGTGCCAGCAGCTTACACAGGGTGGACTATGGCTACACCTTC
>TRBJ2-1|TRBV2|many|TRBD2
CASQRAGPNEQFF
TGTGCCTCACAGAGAGCGGGGCCAAATGAGCAGTTCTTC
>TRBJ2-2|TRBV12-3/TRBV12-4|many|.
CASTLGGGRAGELFF
TGTGCCAGCACCCTGGGGGGGGGGCGGGCCGGGGAGCTGTTTTTT
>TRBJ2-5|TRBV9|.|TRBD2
CASSVGGSGMGETQYF
TGTGCCAGCAGCGTAGGTGGTAGCGGGATGGGCGAGACCCAGTACTTC
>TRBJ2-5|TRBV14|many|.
CASSRDFLETQYF
TGTGCCAGCAGCCGGGACTTCCTAGAGACCCAGTACTTC
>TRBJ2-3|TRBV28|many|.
CASSVGGTDTQYF
TGTGCCAGCTCCGTGGGTGGCACAGATACGCAGTATTTT
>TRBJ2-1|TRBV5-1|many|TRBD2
CASSFSLGGTSGREQFF
TGCGCCAGCAGCTTTTCCTTGGGCGGGACTAGCGGGAGGGAGCAGTTCTTC
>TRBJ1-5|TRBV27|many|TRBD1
CASSEDRGDQPQHF
TGTGCCAGCAGCGAGGACAGGGGAGATCAGCCCCAGCATTTT
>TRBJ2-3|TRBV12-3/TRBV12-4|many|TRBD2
CASSLAIAGGPADTQYF
TGTGCCAGCAGTTTAGCGATAGCGGGGGGGCCTGCAGATACGCAGTATTTT
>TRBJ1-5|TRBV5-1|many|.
CASSLEDGNQPQHF
TGCGCCAGCAGCTTGGAGGACGGCAATCAGCCCCAGCATTTT